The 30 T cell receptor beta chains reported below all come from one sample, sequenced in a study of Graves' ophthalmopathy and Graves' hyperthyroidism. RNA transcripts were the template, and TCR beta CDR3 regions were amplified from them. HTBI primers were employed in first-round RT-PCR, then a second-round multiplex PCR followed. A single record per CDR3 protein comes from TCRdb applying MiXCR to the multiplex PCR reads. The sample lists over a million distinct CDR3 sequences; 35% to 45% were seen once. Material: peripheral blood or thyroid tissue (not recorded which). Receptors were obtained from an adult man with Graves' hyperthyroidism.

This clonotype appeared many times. CDR3 sequence (DNA): TGTGCCAGCAGCCCCGCCACGGGGCCAGTGATGCTGTTTTTT. Translated, it gives CASSPATGPVMLFF. The rearrangement uses TRBV7-9 and TRBJ1-4; maybe TRBD1 (5 bases). The germline V gene encodes CDR1 SEHNR and CDR2 FQNEAQ (reference sequence). The germline V and J ends were trimmed by 5 bases and 14 bases, with 21 bases remaining between them. CDR3 length: 14 amino acids.

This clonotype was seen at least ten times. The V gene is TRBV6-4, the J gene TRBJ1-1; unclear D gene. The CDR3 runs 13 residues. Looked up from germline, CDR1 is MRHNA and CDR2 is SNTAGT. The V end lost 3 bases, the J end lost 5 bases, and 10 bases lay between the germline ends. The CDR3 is CASSEEEFTEAFF. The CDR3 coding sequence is TGTGCCAGCAGTGAAGAGGAGTTTACTGAAGCTTTCTTT.

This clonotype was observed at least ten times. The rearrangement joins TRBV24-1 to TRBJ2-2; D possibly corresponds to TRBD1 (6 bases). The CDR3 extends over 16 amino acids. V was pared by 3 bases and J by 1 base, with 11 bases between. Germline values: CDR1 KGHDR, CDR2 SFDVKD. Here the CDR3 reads CATSDHRDKNTGELFF. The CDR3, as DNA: TGTGCCACCAGTGATCACCGGGACAAGAACACCGGGGAGCTGTTTTTT.

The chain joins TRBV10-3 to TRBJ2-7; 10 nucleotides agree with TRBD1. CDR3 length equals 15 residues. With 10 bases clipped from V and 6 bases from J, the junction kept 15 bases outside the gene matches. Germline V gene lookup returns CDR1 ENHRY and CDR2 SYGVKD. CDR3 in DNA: TGTGCCAGTGGCCCCTGGACAGGGGGAGGTCGCGAGCAGTACTTC. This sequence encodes CASGPWTGGGREQYF.

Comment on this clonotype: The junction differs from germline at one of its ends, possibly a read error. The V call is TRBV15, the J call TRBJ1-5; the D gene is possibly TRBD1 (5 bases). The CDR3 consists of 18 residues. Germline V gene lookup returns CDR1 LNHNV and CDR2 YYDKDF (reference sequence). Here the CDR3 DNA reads TGTGCCACCAGCAGAGGCGGGGGTCAGACGGCGAGGAATCAGCCCCAGCGTTTT. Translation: CATSRGGGQTARNQPQRF. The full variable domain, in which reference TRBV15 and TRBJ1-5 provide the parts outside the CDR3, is DAMVIQNPRYQVTQFGKPVTLSCSQTLNHNVMYWYQQKSSQAPKLLFHYYDKDFNNEADTPDNFQSRRPNTSFCFLDIRSPGLGDTAMYLCATSRGGGQTARNQPQRFGDGTRLSIL.

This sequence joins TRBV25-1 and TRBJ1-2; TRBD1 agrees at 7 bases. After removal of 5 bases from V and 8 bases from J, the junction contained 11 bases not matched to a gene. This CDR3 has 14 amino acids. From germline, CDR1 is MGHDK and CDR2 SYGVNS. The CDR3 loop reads CASSLNGQVGGYTF. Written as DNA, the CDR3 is TGTGCCAGCAGTTTAAACGGACAGGTTGGGGGCTACACCTTC.

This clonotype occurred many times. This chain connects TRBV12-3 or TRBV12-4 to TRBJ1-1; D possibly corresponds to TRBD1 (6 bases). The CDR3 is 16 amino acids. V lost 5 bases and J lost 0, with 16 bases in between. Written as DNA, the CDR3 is TGTGCCAGCAGTAACGGACAGCTGAATATGAACACTGAAGCTTTCTTT. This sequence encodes CASSNGQLNMNTEAFF.

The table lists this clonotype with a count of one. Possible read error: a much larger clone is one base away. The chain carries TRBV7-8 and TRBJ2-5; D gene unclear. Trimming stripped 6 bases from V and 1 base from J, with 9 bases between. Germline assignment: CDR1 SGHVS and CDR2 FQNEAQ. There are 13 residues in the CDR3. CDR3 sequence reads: CASRSYPQETQYF. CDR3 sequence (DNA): TGTGCCAGCAGGTCGTACCCCCAAGAGACCCAGTACTTC.

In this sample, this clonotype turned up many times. The CDR3 DNA follows: TGCGCCAGCAGCGACGGGTGGGAGACCCAGTACTTC. This translates into CASSDGWETQYF. This chain connects TRBV5-1 to TRBJ2-5; unclear D gene. Germline-derived CDR1 and CDR2 are SGHRS and YFSETQ. The ends were cut back, 4 bases at V and 5 bases at J, with 9 bases in the middle. The CDR3 has 12 amino acids.

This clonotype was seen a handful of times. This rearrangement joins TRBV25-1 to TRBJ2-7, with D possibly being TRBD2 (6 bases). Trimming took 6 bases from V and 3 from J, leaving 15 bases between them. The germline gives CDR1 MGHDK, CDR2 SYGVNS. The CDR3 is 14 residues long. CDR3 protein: CASRARDFYYEQYF. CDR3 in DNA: TGTGCCAGCAGGGCCCGGGACTTTTACTACGAGCAGTACTTC.

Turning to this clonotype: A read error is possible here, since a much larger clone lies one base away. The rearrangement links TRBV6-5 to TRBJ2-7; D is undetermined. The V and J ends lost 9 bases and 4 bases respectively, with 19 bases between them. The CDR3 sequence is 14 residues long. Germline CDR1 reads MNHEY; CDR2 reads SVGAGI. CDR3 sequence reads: CASSVECKEYEQYF. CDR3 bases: TGTGCCAGTTCGGTAGAATGTAAAGAGTACGAGCAGTACTTC.

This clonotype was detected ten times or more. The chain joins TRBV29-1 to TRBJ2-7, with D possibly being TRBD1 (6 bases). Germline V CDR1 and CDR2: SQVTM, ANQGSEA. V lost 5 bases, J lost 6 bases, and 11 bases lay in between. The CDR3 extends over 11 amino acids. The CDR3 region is CSVTKQGEQYF. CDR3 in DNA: TGCAGCGTTACAAAACAGGGCGAGCAGTACTTC.

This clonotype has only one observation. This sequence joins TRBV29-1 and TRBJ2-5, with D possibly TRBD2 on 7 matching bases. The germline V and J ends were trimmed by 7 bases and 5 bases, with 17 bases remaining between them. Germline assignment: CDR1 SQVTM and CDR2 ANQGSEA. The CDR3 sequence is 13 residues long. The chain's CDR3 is CSALGRGAETQYF. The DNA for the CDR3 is TGCAGCGCCCTTGGACGGGGGGCTGAGACCCAGTACTTC.

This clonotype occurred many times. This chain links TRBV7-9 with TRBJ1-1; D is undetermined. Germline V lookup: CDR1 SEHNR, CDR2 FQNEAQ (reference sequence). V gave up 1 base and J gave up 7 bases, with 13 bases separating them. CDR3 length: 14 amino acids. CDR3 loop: CASSLVGLEGEAFF. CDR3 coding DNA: TGTGCCAGCAGCTTAGTAGGTTTGGAGGGTGAAGCTTTCTTT.

The CDR3 sequence is CASSEPGQGTDTQYF. The CDR3 nucleotides read TGTGCCAGCAGTGAACCGGGACAGGGGACAGATACGCAGTATTTT. This chain links TRBV6-1 with TRBJ2-3, with 10 bases matching TRBD1. Germline V lookup: CDR1 MNHNS, CDR2 SASEGT. The J segment lost 3 bases and the V segment lost 2 bases, leaving 2 bases of the junction unmatched. This CDR3 is built from 15 residues.

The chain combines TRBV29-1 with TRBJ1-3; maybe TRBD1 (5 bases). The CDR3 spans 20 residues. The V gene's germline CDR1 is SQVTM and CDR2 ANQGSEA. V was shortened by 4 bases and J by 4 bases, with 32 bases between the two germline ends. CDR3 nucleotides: TGCAGCGTTGTGGGGTTCCAAAAGGGACCAACGACTAACGGAGGAAACACCATATATTTT. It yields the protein CSVVGFQKGPTTNGGNTIYF. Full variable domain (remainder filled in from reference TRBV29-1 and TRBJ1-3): SAVISQKPSRDICQRGTSLTIQCQVDSQVTMMFWYRQQPGQSLTLIATANQGSEATYESGFVIDKFPISRPNLTFSTLTVSNMSPEDSSIYLCSVVGFQKGPTTNGGNTIYFGEGSWLTVV.

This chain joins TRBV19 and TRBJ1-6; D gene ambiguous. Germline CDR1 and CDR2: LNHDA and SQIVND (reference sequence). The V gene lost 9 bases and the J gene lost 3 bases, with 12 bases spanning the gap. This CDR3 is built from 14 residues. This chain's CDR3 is CASDPGIYNSPLHF. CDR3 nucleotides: TGTGCCAGCGACCCGGGCATCTATAATTCACCCCTCCACTTT.

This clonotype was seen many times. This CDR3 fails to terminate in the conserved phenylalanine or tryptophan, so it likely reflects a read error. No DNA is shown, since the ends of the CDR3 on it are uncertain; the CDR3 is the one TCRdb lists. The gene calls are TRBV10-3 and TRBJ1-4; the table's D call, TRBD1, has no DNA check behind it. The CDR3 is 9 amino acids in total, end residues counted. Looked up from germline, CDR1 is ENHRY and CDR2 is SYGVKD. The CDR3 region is CAISDEALR.

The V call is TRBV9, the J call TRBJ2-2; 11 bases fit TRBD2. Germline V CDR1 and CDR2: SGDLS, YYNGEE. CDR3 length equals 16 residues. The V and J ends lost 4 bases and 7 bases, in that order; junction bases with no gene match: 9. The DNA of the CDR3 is TGTGCCAGCAGCTTCAATAGCGGGAGGGTCGGCGGGGAGCTGTTTTTT. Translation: CASSFNSGRVGGELFF.

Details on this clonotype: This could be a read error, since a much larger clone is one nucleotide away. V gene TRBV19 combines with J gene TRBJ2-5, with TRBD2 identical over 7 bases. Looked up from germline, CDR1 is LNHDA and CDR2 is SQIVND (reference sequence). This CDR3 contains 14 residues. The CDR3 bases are TGTGCCAGTAGTACAAGACTAGCCGGAGAGGCCCAGTACTTC. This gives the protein CASSTRLAGEAQYF.

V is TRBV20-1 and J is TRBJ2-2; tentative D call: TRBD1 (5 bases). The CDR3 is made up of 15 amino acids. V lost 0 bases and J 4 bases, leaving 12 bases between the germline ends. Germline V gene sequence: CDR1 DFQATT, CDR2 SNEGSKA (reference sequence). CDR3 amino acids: CSARDPRECTGELFF. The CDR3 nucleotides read TGCAGTGCTAGAGATCCCAGGGAATGCACCGGGGAGCTGTTTTTT.

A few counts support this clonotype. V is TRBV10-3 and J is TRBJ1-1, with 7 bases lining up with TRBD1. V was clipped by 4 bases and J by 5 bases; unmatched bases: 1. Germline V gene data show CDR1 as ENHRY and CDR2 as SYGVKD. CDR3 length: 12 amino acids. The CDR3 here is CAISAGGTEAFF. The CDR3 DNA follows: TGTGCCATCAGTGCAGGGGGAACTGAAGCTTTCTTT.

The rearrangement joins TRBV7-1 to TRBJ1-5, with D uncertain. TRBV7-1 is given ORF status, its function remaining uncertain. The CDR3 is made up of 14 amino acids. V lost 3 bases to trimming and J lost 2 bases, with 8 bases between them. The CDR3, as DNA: TGTGCCAGCAGCTCTTACCAGGGCAATCAGCCCCAGCATTTT. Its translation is CASSSYQGNQPQHF.

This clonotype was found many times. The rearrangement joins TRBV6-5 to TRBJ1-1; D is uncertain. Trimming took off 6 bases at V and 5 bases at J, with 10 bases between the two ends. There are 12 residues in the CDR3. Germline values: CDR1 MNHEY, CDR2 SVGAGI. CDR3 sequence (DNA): TGTGCCAGCAGCCCAACCCAGACTGAAGCTTTCTTT. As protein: CASSPTQTEAFF.

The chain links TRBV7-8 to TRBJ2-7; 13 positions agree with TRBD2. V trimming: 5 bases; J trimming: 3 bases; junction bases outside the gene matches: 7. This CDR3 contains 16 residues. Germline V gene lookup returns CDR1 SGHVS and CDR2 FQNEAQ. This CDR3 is CASSQGRLAGGYEQYF. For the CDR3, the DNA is TGTGCCAGCAGCCAAGGGCGACTAGCGGGAGGCTACGAGCAGTACTTC.

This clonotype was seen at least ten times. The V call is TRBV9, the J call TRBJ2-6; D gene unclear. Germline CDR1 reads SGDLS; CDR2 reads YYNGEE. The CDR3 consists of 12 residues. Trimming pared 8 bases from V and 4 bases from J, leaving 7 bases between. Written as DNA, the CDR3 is TGTGCCAGTAGTGTAGGGGCCAACGTCCTGACTTTC. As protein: CASSVGANVLTF.

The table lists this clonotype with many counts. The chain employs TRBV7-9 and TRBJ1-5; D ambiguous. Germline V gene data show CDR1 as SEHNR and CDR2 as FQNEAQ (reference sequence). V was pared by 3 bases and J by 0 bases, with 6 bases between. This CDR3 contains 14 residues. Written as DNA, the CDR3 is TGTGCCAGCAGCTTGGACGTTAGCAATCAGCCCCAGCATTTT. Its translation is CASSLDVSNQPQHF.

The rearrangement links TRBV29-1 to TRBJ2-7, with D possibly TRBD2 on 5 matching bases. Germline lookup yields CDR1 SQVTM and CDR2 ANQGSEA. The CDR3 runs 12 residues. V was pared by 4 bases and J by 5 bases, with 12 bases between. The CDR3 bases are TGCAGCGTTGGGAAACTGGGAGACGAGCAGTACTTC. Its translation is CSVGKLGDEQYF.

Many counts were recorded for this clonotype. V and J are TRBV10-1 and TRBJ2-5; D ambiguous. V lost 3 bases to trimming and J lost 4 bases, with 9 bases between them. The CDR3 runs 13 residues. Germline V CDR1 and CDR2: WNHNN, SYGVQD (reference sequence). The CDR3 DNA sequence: TGCGCCAGCAGTGAAAATCCCGGAGAGACCCAGTACTTC. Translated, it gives CASSENPGETQYF.

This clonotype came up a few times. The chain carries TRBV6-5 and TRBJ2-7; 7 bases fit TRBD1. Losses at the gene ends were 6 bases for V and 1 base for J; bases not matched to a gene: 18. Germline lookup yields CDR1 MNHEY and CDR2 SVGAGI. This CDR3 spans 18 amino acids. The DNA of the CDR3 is TGTGCCAGCAGACGCCAAATGGGAGCGAGGGGGCTATCCTACGAGCAGTACTTC. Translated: CASRRQMGARGLSYEQYF.